This TCR beta chain was recorded in a study of T cell repertoires in cytomegalovirus infection. Background on the study: Public TCR beta signatures were indicative of both CMV infection and a matching HLA type.

Using its own MiXCR run on the reads, TCRdb lists one record per CDR3 protein. The sample shows roughly 170,000 distinct CDR3 sequences, 20% to 25% of them seen only once. This clonotype was picked up a small number of times. Antigen unknown. This CDR3 has 14 residues. The V gene end was trimmed by 0 bases and the J gene end by 4 bases; junction bases not matched to a gene: 1. Germline V lookup: CDR1 SNHLY, CDR2 FYNNEI. The receptor was isolated from a human donor in good health (CMV status not recorded). Some clones in this sample may be carry-over from other donors' samples. The chain carries TRBV2 and TRBJ1-2; 8 bases fit TRBD1. The starting material was CD8+ T cells from cultured PBMCs, obtained from culture after CMV antigen stimulation. The CDR3 loop is CASSEAGQVYGYTF. For the CDR3, the DNA is TGTGCCAGCAGTGAAGCGGGACAGGTCTATGGCTACACCTTC.